The 11 T cell receptor beta chains given below trace back to one sample, sequenced in a study of identical twins. Each CDR3 protein is one row after TCRdb ran MiXCR on the 5' RACE reads. The sample has a few hundred thousand distinct CDR3 sequences, 9.6% seen once. This sample also belongs to another study, concerning yellow fever vaccine responses in identical twins.

Sequences were obtained from PBMCs. The receptors originated from a woman between 18 and 29 years old in good health.

This rearrangement joins TRBV29-1 to TRBJ2-7; TRBD2 aligns across 13 bases. Looked up from germline, CDR1 is SQVTM and CDR2 is ANQGSEA. CDR3 length: 15 residues. The trim removed 7 bases at V and 3 bases at J, leaving 9 bases unmatched. The CDR3 nucleotides read TGCAGCGCTACGGGACTAGCGGGAAGCTACTACGAGCAGTACTTC. Protein: CSATGLAGSYYEQYF.

V is TRBV5-5 and J is TRBJ2-7, with 9 bases matching TRBD1. Germline CDR1 and CDR2: SGHKS and YYEKEE (reference sequence). The CDR3 sequence is 14 residues long. Trimming took 4 bases from V and 6 from J; bases not matched to a gene: 8. The CDR3 reads CASSRDRVPGEQYF. The CDR3 bases are TGTGCCAGCAGCCGGGACAGGGTTCCAGGCGAGCAGTACTTC. Full variable domain (rest looked up from reference TRBV5-5 and TRBJ2-7): DAGVTQSPTHLIKTRGQQVTLRCSPISGHKSVSWYQQVLGQGPQFIFQYYEKEERGRGNFPDRFSARQFPNYSSELNVNALLLGDSALYLCASSRDRVPGEQYFGPGTRLTVT.

This clonotype was seen ten or more times. The J gene is TRBJ1-4, the V gene TRBV24-1; D is uncertain. Trimming took off 4 bases at V and 7 bases at J, with 6 bases between the two ends. CDR3 length: 12 residues. In germline, CDR1 is KGHDR, CDR2 SFDVKD. The chain's CDR3 is CATSEAGEKLFF. CDR3 coding DNA: TGTGCCACCAGTGAGGCGGGTGAAAAACTGTTTTTT.

At least ten counts were recorded for this clonotype. The chain links TRBV29-1 to TRBJ2-7; D is perhaps TRBD1 (5 bases). CDR3 size: 12 residues. Germline CDR1 SQVTM, CDR2 ANQGSEA. V was pared by 6 bases and J by 0 bases, with 9 bases between. CDR3 bases: TGCAGCGTATCGACAGTCTCCTACGAGCAGTACTTC. Translation gives CSVSTVSYEQYF.

Only a few counts were recorded for this clonotype. CDR3: CATSDFRNEQFF. The CDR3 DNA reads as TGTGCCACCAGTGATTTCCGGAATGAGCAGTTCTTC. J is TRBJ2-1 and V is TRBV24-1; D remains ambiguous. V lost 1 base and J lost 7, with 4 bases in between. This CDR3 has 12 residues. CDR1 KGHDR and CDR2 SFDVKD come from the germline V gene.

This clonotype was seen repeatedly, ten times or more. The chain combines TRBV12-3 or TRBV12-4 with TRBJ1-4; D not certain. There are 13 residues in the CDR3. V lost 11 bases, J lost 5 bases, and 15 bases lay in between. CDR3 in DNA: TGTGCCTCGTCAGGAGACTTGAATGAAAAACTGTTTTTT. Its protein is CASSGDLNEKLFF.

At least ten counts were recorded for this clonotype. This rearrangement joins TRBV7-3 to TRBJ1-2; tentative D call: TRBD1 (6 bases). Germline CDR1 and CDR2: SGHTA and FQGTGA. The CDR3 totals 15 residues. V lost 0 bases and J 4 bases, leaving 12 bases between the germline ends. This CDR3 reads CASSLTGGPPYGYTF. For the CDR3, the DNA is TGTGCCAGCAGCTTAACGGGGGGGCCGCCCTATGGCTACACCTTC.

V and J are TRBV10-3 and TRBJ2-1, with D possibly being TRBD1 (5 bases). V gave up 3 bases and J gave up 6 bases, with 6 bases separating them. The CDR3 runs to 12 residues. CDR1 is ENHRY, CDR2 SYGVKD, per germline. In DNA, the CDR3 is TGTGCCATCAGTGACAGGGTCAATGAGCAGTTCTTC. This gives the protein CAISDRVNEQFF.

Ten or more counts support this clonotype. The chain has TRBV6-2 or TRBV6-3 and TRBJ2-1, with D hard to call. The CDR3 spans 12 residues. Germline values: CDR1 MNHEY, CDR2 SVGEGT. The V end lost 8 bases, the J end lost 0 bases, and 5 bases lay between the germline ends. This CDR3 reads CASGVSYNEQFF. As DNA, the CDR3 is TGTGCCAGCGGGGTCTCCTACAATGAGCAGTTCTTC.

The rearrangement uses TRBV5-1 and TRBJ2-5; no reliable D call. The ends were cut back, 1 base at V and 0 bases at J, with 10 bases in the middle. The germline gives CDR1 SGHRS, CDR2 YFSETQ. This CDR3 spans 15 amino acids. The CDR3 DNA is TGCGCCAGCAGCTTGCGGTCCTCGTACCAAGAGACCCAGTACTTC. Its translation: CASSLRSSYQETQYF. Drawing the rest from reference TRBV5-1 and TRBJ2-5, the complete variable domain is KAGVTQTPRYLIKTRGQQVTLSCSPISGHRSVSWYQQTPGQGLQFLFEYFSETQRNKGNFPGRFSGRQFSNSRSEMNVSTLELGDSALYLCASSLRSSYQETQYFGPGTRLLVL.

The chain recombines TRBV27 with TRBJ2-4, with 7 positions matching TRBD2. The CDR3 extends over 13 amino acids. Germline CDR1 is MNHEY and CDR2 is SMNVEV (reference sequence). Trimming cost V 8 bases and J 3 bases; bases outside gene matches: 4. The CDR3 DNA follows: TGTGCCAGCGGGGGGGGAGGCAAAAACATTCAGTACTTC. Translated, it gives CASGGGGKNIQYF.